The 21 T cell receptor beta chains presented below share a single source sample, sequenced in a study of blood T cell repertoires in COVID-19. The data were produced by immunoSEQ multiplex PCR, yet TCRdb's version contains in-frame clones alone and is incomplete. The sample comprises some 40,000 clones, approximately 86% of which are singletons, and about 4.9% rests with the top ten. Sample: peripheral blood. Every receptor here comes from a man aged 40-49 years with active COVID-19.

The chain couples TRBV6-5 to TRBJ1-5; D not certain. This CDR3 has 13 amino acids. CDR1 and CDR2 (germline): MNHEY, SVGAGI. The V end lost 6 bases, the J end lost 3 bases, and 9 bases lay between the germline ends. The CDR3 DNA reads as TGTGCCAGCAGACCCGACAACAATCAGCCCCAGCATTTT. It is translated as CASRPDNNQPQHF.

The chain uses TRBV3-1 (or the pseudogene TRBV3-2) and TRBJ2-1; D gene ambiguous. Germline V lookup: CDR1 LGHDT, CDR2 YNNKEL (reference sequence). The ends were cut back, 1 base at V and 4 bases at J, with 8 bases in the middle. CDR3 length: 14 amino acids. CDR3 protein: CASSQASEYNEQFF. The CDR3 DNA follows: TGTGCCAGCAGCCAAGCCTCCGAGTACAATGAGCAGTTCTTC.

The V call is TRBV2, the J call TRBJ2-1; the match to TRBD2 covers 11 bases. Germline CDR1 SNHLY, CDR2 FYNNEI. After removal of 6 bases from V and 10 bases from J, the junction contained 8 bases not matched to a gene. This CDR3 is 14 amino acids long. CDR3 coding DNA: TGTGCCAGCAGGGGGACTAGCGGATTGAGGGAGCAGTTCTTC. As protein: CASRGTSGLREQFF.

This chain joins TRBV10-1 and TRBJ1-5; maybe TRBD1 (5 bases). From germline, CDR1 is WNHNN and CDR2 SYGVQD (reference sequence). The length of the CDR3 is 18 residues. Trimming pared 8 bases from V and 0 bases from J, leaving 23 bases between. The CDR3 here is CASPRTRSGLYSNQPQHF. CDR3 nucleotide sequence: TGCGCCAGCCCTAGGACACGAAGCGGGCTCTATAGCAATCAGCCCCAGCATTTT.

The V call is TRBV6-1, the J call TRBJ2-7; D unclear. The CDR3 length is 13 residues. Trimming stripped 3 bases from V and 3 bases from J, with 9 bases between. Germline CDR1 and CDR2: MNHNS and SASEGT. Here the CDR3 DNA reads TGTGCCAGCAGTGATCCTCTCAGCTACGAGCAGTACTTC. Amino acids: CASSDPLSYEQYF.

The CDR3 sequence is CASSDPRAISTDTQYF. CDR3 nucleotide sequence: TGTGCCAGCAGTGATCCCAGGGCGATTAGCACAGATACGCAGTATTTT. J is TRBJ2-3 and V is TRBV2, with a possible D match to TRBD1 (5 bases). The CDR3 extends over 16 amino acids. With 3 bases removed from V and 0 bases from J, the gap between germline ends came to 13 bases. The germline CDR1 and CDR2 sequences are SNHLY and FYNNEI.

This chain joins TRBV5-4 and TRBJ2-1; 11 bases align to TRBD2. V shed 5 bases, J shed 0 bases, and the junction held 1 base outside the gene matches. The germline CDR1 and CDR2 sequences are SGHNT and YYREEE (reference sequence). There are 15 residues in the CDR3. Here the CDR3 reads CASRTSGSSYNEQFF. The DNA of the CDR3 is TGTGCCAGCAGAACTAGCGGGAGCTCCTACAATGAGCAGTTCTTC.

The chain's CDR3 is CASSILRGGGRDSPLHF. CDR3 sequence (DNA): TGTGCCAGTAGTATCCTCCGGGGCGGGGGGCGAGATTCACCCCTCCACTTT. The rearrangement links TRBV19 to TRBJ1-6, with D perhaps TRBD1 (6 bases). The CDR3 spans 17 residues. V lost 3 bases, J lost 8 bases, and 20 bases lay in between. CDR1 is LNHDA and CDR2 is SQIVND in the germline V gene (reference sequence).

The chain employs TRBV18 and TRBJ2-7; weak D call: TRBD1 (5 bases). Trimming stripped 2 bases from V and 3 bases from J, with 17 bases between. CDR3 size: 16 residues. Germline CDR1 reads KGHSH; CDR2 reads LQKENI. CDR3 in DNA: TGTGCCAGCTCACCATACCGCGCGCAACAGGTCTACGAGCAGTACTTC. Protein product: CASSPYRAQQVYEQYF.

The gene calls are TRBV11-2 and TRBJ2-1; 9 bases align to TRBD2. Germline V gene data show CDR1 as SGHAT and CDR2 as FQNNGV. CDR3 size: 16 residues. Trimming removed 5 bases from V and 9 bases from J; junction bases left unmatched: 14. CDR3 sequence: CASSPQGSGRRGEQFF. The CDR3 DNA reads TGTGCCAGCAGCCCCCAGGGAAGCGGGAGGCGGGGTGAGCAGTTCTTC.

The rearrangement uses TRBV5-1 and TRBJ1-1, with no clear D. With 2 bases removed from V and 6 bases from J, the gap between germline ends came to 8 bases. CDR1 and CDR2 (germline): SGHRS, YFSETQ. The CDR3 has 12 residues. CDR3 amino acids: CASSLYGPEAFF. For the CDR3, the DNA is TGCGCCAGCAGCTTATATGGGCCTGAAGCTTTCTTT.

The rearrangement joins TRBV5-1 to TRBJ2-1, with TRBD2 matching over 14 bases. The junction had 16 bases not matched to a gene; V was cut back by 2 bases and J by 6 bases. The CDR3 consists of 20 residues. In germline, CDR1 is SGHRS, CDR2 YFSETQ. The CDR3 sequence: CASSFLIFPGLAGEANEQFF. The CDR3 coding sequence is TGCGCCAGCAGCTTCCTTATATTCCCGGGACTAGCGGGAGAAGCCAATGAGCAGTTCTTC.

This chain joins TRBV27 and TRBJ2-7, with 7 bases matching TRBD2. Trimming removed 6 bases from V and 6 bases from J; junction bases left unmatched: 14. The CDR3 length is 15 residues. The germline CDR1 and CDR2 sequences are MNHEY and SMNVEV (reference sequence). This CDR3 reads CASRIALAGVSEQYF. Here the CDR3 DNA reads TGTGCCAGCAGGATAGCTTTGGCGGGAGTAAGCGAGCAGTACTTC.

This chain connects TRBV5-1 to TRBJ2-3; D possibly corresponds to TRBD1 (5 bases). CDR1 is SGHRS, CDR2 YFSETQ, per germline. The V gene lost 2 bases and the J gene lost 1 base, with 14 bases spanning the gap. This CDR3 comprises 16 residues. The CDR3 DNA sequence: TGCGCCAGCAGCTTCAGGGTCGGGTGGGGCACAGATACGCAGTATTTT. Protein: CASSFRVGWGTDTQYF. The variable domain in full, with the rest retrieved from reference TRBV5-1 and TRBJ2-3, is KAGVTQTPRYLIKTRGQQVTLSCSPISGHRSVSWYQQTPGQGLQFLFEYFSETQRNKGNFPGRFSGRQFSNSRSEMNVSTLELGDSALYLCASSFRVGWGTDTQYFGPGTRLTVL.

This clone has more than one count but fewer than ten. This chain joins TRBV18 and TRBJ1-6, with TRBD1 identical over 8 bases. The CDR3 has 16 amino acids. J lost 8 bases, V lost 6 bases, and 12 bases had no gene match. Germline assignment: CDR1 KGHSH and CDR2 LQKENI. The DNA for the CDR3 is TGTGCCAGCTCTCCTAGGGACAGGCGTCTTGATTCACCCCTCCACTTT. Amino acids: CASSPRDRRLDSPLHF.

The chain carries TRBV14 and TRBJ2-1, with TRBD2 matching 9 bases. CDR1 is SGHDN and CDR2 is FVKESK in the germline V gene. The CDR3 length is 13 residues. The CDR3 region is CACSLAGFTEQFF. The CDR3 DNA is TGTGCTTGTTCGCTAGCGGGATTTACTGAGCAGTTCTTC.

The rearrangement links TRBV30 to TRBJ2-1; the match to TRBD2 covers 9 bases. The CDR3 covers 14 residues. After removal of 5 bases from V and 7 bases from J, the junction contained 9 bases not matched to a gene. Per the germline V gene, CDR1 is GTSNPN and CDR2 is SVGIG (reference sequence). DNA of the CDR3: TGTGCCTGGTCCCTAGCGGGATACCAAAATGAGCAGTTCTTC. This translates into CAWSLAGYQNEQFF.

The genes are TRBV18 and TRBJ2-1; D unclear. This CDR3 is built from 15 residues. The V gene lost 3 bases and the J gene lost 1 base, with 10 bases spanning the gap. Per the germline V gene, CDR1 is KGHSH and CDR2 is LQKENI. The chain's CDR3 is CASSPGRISYNEQFF. As DNA, the CDR3 is TGTGCCAGCTCACCCGGCAGGATTTCCTACAATGAGCAGTTCTTC.

The rearrangement links TRBV28 to TRBJ1-3; TRBD1 matches at 10 bases. Germline loops: CDR1 MDHEN, CDR2 SYDVKM. The V gene end was trimmed by 6 bases and the J gene end by 8 bases; junction bases not matched to a gene: 4. This CDR3 spans 13 amino acids. CDR3 amino acids: CASRTGGADTIYF. CDR3 bases: TGTGCCAGCAGGACAGGGGGCGCGGACACCATATATTTT.

The chain uses TRBV10-3 and TRBJ2-3, with 11 nucleotides matching TRBD2. Trimming took 4 bases from V and 4 from J; bases not matched to a gene: 4. The length of the CDR3 is 15 residues. Germline V gives CDR1 ENHRY, CDR2 SYGVKD. The CDR3 spells CAISATSGSSDTQYF. Here the CDR3 DNA reads TGTGCCATCAGTGCTACTAGCGGGAGTTCAGATACGCAGTATTTT.

The V call is TRBV6-2 or TRBV6-3, the J call TRBJ1-5; 7 bases agree with TRBD1. Germline V lookup: CDR1 MNHEY, CDR2 SVGEGT. V lost 5 bases and J lost 3; bases outside the gene matches: 7. The CDR3 runs to 15 residues. For the CDR3, the DNA is TGTGCCAGCAGTAGGGACAGTGGAACCAATCAGCCCCAGCATTTT. This sequence encodes CASSRDSGTNQPQHF.